The 23 T cell receptor beta chains reported below all come from one sample, sequenced in a study of blood T cell repertoires in COVID-19. Measured with immunoSEQ multiplex PCR; TCRdb has only the in-frame clones, and not every one. The table shows some 240,000 clones, with 80% to 90% occurring only once. The sequenced sample was PBMCs or T cells enriched from blood (not recorded which). Receptors were obtained from a middle-aged woman who had been exposed to COVID-19.

V and J are TRBV20-1 and TRBJ1-2; D unresolved. CDR1 DFQATT and CDR2 SNEGSKA come from the germline V gene (reference sequence). The CDR3 runs 10 residues. Deletions cut 7 bases from V and 8 bases from J, with 11 bases between. CDR3 residues: CSVDFGGYTF. CDR3 DNA: TGCAGTGTAGACTTTGGGGGCTACACCTTC.

The chain couples TRBV3-1 (or the pseudogene TRBV3-2) to TRBJ1-2, with TRBD1 matching 9 bases. J gave up 4 bases and V 4 bases, and 4 bases lay outside the gene matches. CDR1 and CDR2 from the germline V gene are LGHDT and YNNKEL (reference sequence). This CDR3 region has 14 residues. CDR3 nucleotide sequence: TGTGCCAGCAGCCTCGGGACAGGGATCTATGGCTACACCTTC. Translating gives CASSLGTGIYGYTF.

The V and J genes are TRBV5-1 and TRBJ1-2; D call uncertain. V was pared by 0 bases and J by 8 bases, with 11 bases between. The CDR3 totals 13 residues. Germline V gives CDR1 SGHRS, CDR2 YFSETQ. CDR3 sequence (DNA): TGCGCCAGCAGCTTGGACGGGGTGGCGGGCTACACCTTC. This sequence encodes CASSLDGVAGYTF.

CDR3 nucleotides: TGTGCCAGCGGAAAATCTCAGACACCGAACACTGAAGCTTTCTTT. Translated, it gives CASGKSQTPNTEAFF. V is TRBV27 and J is TRBJ1-1; D unresolved. V lost 8 bases to trimming and J lost 1 base, with 17 bases between them. CDR3 size: 15 residues. CDR1 is MNHEY and CDR2 is SMNVEV in the germline V gene (reference sequence).

CDR3 residues: CASSLPTGAREKLFF. The CDR3 DNA reads TGTGCCAGCAGTTTACCCACAGGGGCACGGGAAAAACTGTTTTTT. This chain connects TRBV28 to TRBJ1-4; 7 positions match TRBD1. CDR1 MDHEN and CDR2 SYDVKM come from the germline V gene. Germline trimming cut 2 bases from V and 8 bases from J; bases unmatched to any gene: 8. CDR3 length: 15 amino acids.

V gene TRBV4-3 combines with J gene TRBJ1-1; no clear D. With 3 bases removed from V and 4 bases from J, the gap between germline ends came to 15 bases. Germline assignment: CDR1 LGHNA and CDR2 YSLEER. The CDR3 length is 15 residues. The CDR3 DNA reads as TGCGCCAGCAGCCATGAGGTGGGTAGGTTCACTGAAGCTTTCTTT. It yields the protein CASSHEVGRFTEAFF.

This chain joins TRBV9 and TRBJ2-2, with TRBD2 identical over 8 bases. The CDR3 covers 18 residues. Germline V CDR1 and CDR2: SGDLS, YYNGEE. Unmatched junction bases numbered 16, after V lost 4 bases and J lost 5 bases. Here the CDR3 DNA reads TGTGCCAGCAGCCCCCCCAGGGGCGGGGGGCCGCGAACCGGGGAGCTGTTTTTT. Its protein product is CASSPPRGGGPRTGELFF.

This clone was recorded a few times. The V gene is TRBV19, the J gene TRBJ1-1; 11 bases line up with TRBD1. The V and J ends lost 6 bases and 5 bases, in that order; junction bases with no gene match: 11. This CDR3 contains 16 residues. Germline values: CDR1 LNHDA, CDR2 SQIVND (reference sequence). CDR3 amino acids: CASSKLPGQGGTEAFF. In DNA form, the CDR3 reads TGTGCCAGTAGCAAACTACCGGGACAGGGGGGAACTGAAGCTTTCTTT.

The rearrangement joins TRBV7-3 to TRBJ2-1; D is perhaps TRBD2 (6 bases). The germline V gene encodes CDR1 SGHTA and CDR2 FQGTGA. Trimming removed 5 bases at V and 0 bases at J, with 14 bases between. The CDR3 length is 16 residues. The DNA for the CDR3 is TGTGCCAGCAGCCCAGAGCGGGCGAGCTCCTACAATGAGCAGTTCTTC. Its translation is CASSPERASSYNEQFF.

This chain links TRBV28 with TRBJ2-7, with D possibly TRBD1 on 6 matching bases. CDR1 and CDR2 (germline): MDHEN, SYDVKM. CDR3 size: 16 residues. The germline V and J ends were trimmed by 3 bases and 2 bases, with 17 bases remaining between them. The CDR3 sequence is CASSLGSQQGAYEQYV. CDR3 coding DNA: TGTGCCAGCAGTTTGGGGTCACAACAGGGCGCCTACGAGCAGTACGTC.

The CDR3 protein is CASSQGTGGSSTDTQYF. Written as DNA, the CDR3 is TGTGCCAGCAGCCAGGGGACGGGAGGATCTAGCACAGATACGCAGTATTTT. The chain has TRBV3-1 (or the pseudogene TRBV3-2) and TRBJ2-3; 7 bases are a match to TRBD2. The CDR3 length is 17 residues. V lost 3 bases, J lost 0 bases, and 9 bases stayed unmatched. CDR1 and CDR2 from the germline V gene are LGHDT and YNNKEL (reference sequence).

Turning to this clone: The junction departs from the called germline gene at one end, perhaps through a read error. V usage is TRBV5-1 and J usage is TRBJ2-2; TRBD1 agrees at 8 bases. Germline-derived CDR1 and CDR2 are SGHRS and YFSETQ. This CDR3 comprises 17 residues. DNA of the CDR3: TGTGCCAGCAGCTTGGTGACAGGGGCCCCGGAGGCCGGGGAGCTGTTTTTT. Translation gives CASSLVTGAPEAGELFF.

This clone was counted ten times or more. The CDR3 nucleotides read TGTGCCAGCAGCTCCGGACAGACGTGGGGCTACACCTTC. Protein sequence: CASSSGQTWGYTF. The chain carries TRBV6-5 and TRBJ1-2; possibly TRBD1 for D (6 bases). This CDR3 contains 13 residues. Germline CDR1 MNHEY, CDR2 SVGAGI. V gave up 6 bases and J gave up 8 bases, with 16 bases separating them.

This clone was seen just once. J is TRBJ1-5 and V is TRBV4-1, with TRBD1 matching over 7 bases. The CDR3 covers 15 residues. Germline V gene sequence: CDR1 MGHRA, CDR2 YSYEKL. V shed 3 bases and J 5 bases; nucleotides not matched to a gene: 7. The CDR3 DNA reads TGCGCCAGCAGCCAGACCGGGACAGCTCATCAGCCCCAGCATTTT. The encoded protein is CASSQTGTAHQPQHF.

The CDR3: CASSPGTGLTYYGYTF. The CDR3 bases are TGTGCCAGCAGCCCGGGGACAGGGCTTACTTACTATGGCTACACCTTC. The chain combines TRBV9 with TRBJ1-2; the match to TRBD1 covers 9 bases. CDR1 SGDLS and CDR2 YYNGEE come from the germline V gene. J gave up 3 bases and V 4 bases, and 10 bases lay outside the gene matches. This CDR3 spans 16 amino acids.

This clone was counted a single time. V usage is TRBV7-2 and J usage is TRBJ1-5; D is ambiguous. This CDR3 comprises 15 residues. CDR1 and CDR2 from the germline V gene are SGHTA and FQGNSA. Trimming stripped 1 base from V and 4 bases from J, with 11 bases between. This CDR3 is CASSLVPGPNQPQHF. Written as DNA, the CDR3 is TGTGCCAGCAGCTTAGTCCCAGGCCCGAATCAGCCCCAGCATTTT.

The CDR3 here is CASSLAGSTGNYGYTF. CDR3 in DNA: TGTGCCAGCAGCTTAGCCGGCTCGACCGGGAACTATGGCTACACCTTC. The rearrangement links TRBV7-9 to TRBJ1-2; the D is unclear. The CDR3 has 16 residues. Trimming left V 0 bases short and J 2 bases short, with 13 bases between. Germline V lookup: CDR1 SEHNR, CDR2 FQNEAQ (reference sequence).

CDR3 nucleotide sequence: TGTGCCAGCAGCTCAGCCAGTTTTTCTAATGAAAAACTGTTTTTT. Translated, it gives CASSSASFSNEKLFF. V is TRBV7-6 and J is TRBJ1-4; D not resolved. Deletions cut 4 bases from V and 3 bases from J, with 12 bases between. The CDR3 length is 15 residues. Germline values: CDR1 SGHVS, CDR2 FNYEAQ. Full variable domain (outside the CDR3, taken from reference TRBV7-6 and TRBJ1-4): GAGVSQSPRYKVTKRGQDVALRCDPISGHVSLYWYRQALGQGPEFLTYFNYEAQQDKSGLPNDRFSAERPEGSISTLTIQRTEQRDSAMYRCASSSASFSNEKLFFGSGTQLSVL.

On this clone itself: The sample holds other DNA sequences that translate to the same CDR3. The gene calls are TRBV28 and TRBJ1-5, with no clear D. Trimming shortened V by 4 bases and J by 6 bases, and 4 bases separated the two germline ends. The CDR3 is 11 residues long. The germline CDR1 and CDR2 sequences are MDHEN and SYDVKM. CDR3 bases: TGTGCCAGCAGTTCGGGTCAGCCCCAGCATTTT. It encodes CASSSGQPQHF.

The chain has TRBV30 and TRBJ2-6; tentative D call: TRBD2 (5 bases). Per the germline V gene, CDR1 is GTSNPN and CDR2 is SVGIG (reference sequence). The CDR3 runs to 15 residues. Trimming cost V 1 base and J 2 bases, with 9 bases left between them. The CDR3 spells CAWSATGAGANVLTF. The CDR3 DNA sequence: TGTGCCTGGAGTGCAACCGGGGCTGGGGCCAACGTCCTGACTTTC.

On this clone itself: One end of the junction is discordant with germline, which a read error may explain. The chain recombines TRBV5-1 with TRBJ2-5; 7 bases map to TRBD1. Germline CDR1 and CDR2: SGHRS and YFSETQ. The CDR3 is 14 amino acids. Here the CDR3 DNA reads TGTGCCAGCAGCATACCGGACAGGCCAGAGACCCAGTACTTC. Protein: CASSIPDRPETQYF. The variable domain in full, with the rest retrieved from reference TRBV5-1 and TRBJ2-5, is KAGVTQTPRYLIKTRGQQVTLSCSPISGHRSVSWYQQTPGQGLQFLFEYFSETQRNKGNFPGRFSGRQFSNSRSEMNVSTLELGDSALYLCASSIPDRPETQYFGPGTRLLVL.

The CDR3 coding sequence is TGTGCCAGCAGGGGGCGGCAGGGAGGCCAGCCCCAGCATTTT. Translated: CASRGRQGGQPQHF. The rearrangement links TRBV11-2 to TRBJ1-5, with D tentatively TRBD1 (5 bases). Trimming took off 6 bases at V and 7 bases at J, with 16 bases between the two ends. The CDR3 is made up of 14 amino acids. Germline CDR1 is SGHAT and CDR2 is FQNNGV.

J is TRBJ2-7 and V is TRBV6-5; D call uncertain. Germline assignment: CDR1 MNHEY and CDR2 SVGAGI. The CDR3 loop spans 14 amino acids. Trimming took off 0 bases at V and 0 bases at J, with 6 bases between the two ends. CDR3 loop: CASSYSDSSYEQYF. In DNA, the CDR3 is TGTGCCAGCAGTTACTCAGATAGCTCCTACGAGCAGTACTTC.